This record looks at one T cell receptor beta chain sequence and its context. Antigen specificity is unknown. These data are taken from a study of resident and recirculating memory T cells in vitiligo. At the level of the study: No cells were sorted; samples were homogenized just before genomic DNA extraction.

The CDR3 has 14 amino acids. Trimming removed 0 bases at V and 2 bases at J, with 7 bases between. The germline gives CDR1 LGHNA, CDR2 YSLEER. Study observations and caveats: Vitiligo lesions lacked a unique dominant clone, and clonality varied.

TCRdb keeps only in-frame clones here, not all; method: immunoSEQ multiplex PCR. The data hold 40,000 to 50,000 clones, with 80% to 95% observed a single time. Stability required unchanged lesions during the previous 6 months. The J gene is TRBJ1-2, the V gene TRBV4-3; possible D gene TRBD1, 5 bases. Sequenced input: blood. The receptor was isolated from a male donor with vitiligo. In DNA form, the CDR3 reads TGCGCCAGCAGCCAAGACCGGGGGAACTATGGCTACACCTTC. This encodes CASSQDRGNYGYTF.